Described below is a single T cell receptor (beta chain) sequence and its context. This clone's antigen is unknown. No much larger clonotype is one base removed from it; base qualities were not supplied. Trimming leaves V shorter by 1 base and J shorter by 7 bases, with the junction holding 5 bases beyond the gene matches. The CDR3 holds 15 amino acids from the cysteine to the phenylalanine. The kept DNA is CDR3 alone, 45 bases in frame from the first base. The germline V gene supplies CDR1 SGHTA and CDR2 FQGNSA. These data come from a study of blood T cell repertoires in COVID-19 (dated by TCRdb to the early 2020s). Turning to the overall study: The collaborator samples originated in the United States, Italy and Spain and spanned the acute and convalescent phases of COVID-19. The prospective study material was composed of cDNA or gDNA derived from T cells, B-cell-depleted T cells, or PBMCs. Subjects who had been exposed to COVID-19, were actively infected with it, or had recovered from it provided the deeply sampled blood TCRbeta repertoires that made up the dataset. The repertoires were released in a freely available public database meant as a resource for research on the immune response to SARS-CoV-2. The samples were drawn from the first 160 participants of the ongoing ImmuneRACE study and from 1,254 subjects provided by 6 global collaborators. Sample metadata almost always included a de-identified subject ID, COVID-19 status, age in years and sex. HLA class I and class II types, where available, came from metadata supplied by the sample provider rather than from assay-based typing. The full study reports these points: The quantity of clinical and demographic metadata differed by source and by participant and was supplied without curation.

Each collaborating institution followed its own protocols to collect whole blood in K2EDTA tubes. For TCRbeta analysis, collaborators shipped samples as frozen whole blood, isolated PBMCs, or DNA extracted from either of those sample types. The immunoSEQ Assay, a bias-controlled multiplex PCR, was used to amplify TCRbeta CDR3 regions from genomic DNA. Under the source paper's analysis protocol: The number of nucleated cells in each sample was estimated from the amplification of reference gene primers within the assay. To quantify the absolute abundance of each unique TCRbeta CDR3 rearrangement, sequence reads were collapsed and filtered. For each sample, productive Simpson clonality was calculated as the square root of Simpson's diversity index across productive rearrangements. TCRdb retrieved this table from immuneACCESS and kept in-frame rearrangements only. Not all clones are present; in checked studies, unresolved V genes account for under half, and no reason is known for the remainder. V and J calls and clone size come straight from that table; D and trimming were deduced from the DNA. Present in this sample are 70,000 to 90,000 clones, roughly 87% of which were seen just once. The top ten constitute roughly 30% of the sample.

The chain couples TRBV7-2 to TRBJ2-1; TRBD2 aligns with 9 central bases. The source is a man aged 45-60 years with acute or convalescent COVID-19. The sequenced material came from peripheral blood. The CDR3 region has the sequence CASSLVGLALNEQFF. The DNA reads as follows: TGTGCCAGCAGCTTAGTGGGACTAGCACTAAATGAGCAGTTCTTC.